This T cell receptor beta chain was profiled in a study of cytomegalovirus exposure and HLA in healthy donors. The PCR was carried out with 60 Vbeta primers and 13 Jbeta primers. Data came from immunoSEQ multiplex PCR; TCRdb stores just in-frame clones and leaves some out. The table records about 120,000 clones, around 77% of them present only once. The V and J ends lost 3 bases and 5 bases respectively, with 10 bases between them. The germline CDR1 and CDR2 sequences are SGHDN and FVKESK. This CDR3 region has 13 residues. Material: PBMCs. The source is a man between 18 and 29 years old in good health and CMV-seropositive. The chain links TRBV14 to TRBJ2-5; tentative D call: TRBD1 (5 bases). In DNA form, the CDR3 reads TGTGCCAGCAGCCAGAACTACAGGGAGACCCAGTACTTC. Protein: CASSQNYRETQYF. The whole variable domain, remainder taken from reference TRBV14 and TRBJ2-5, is EAGVTQFPSHSVIEKGQTVTLRCDPISGHDNLYWYRRVMGKEIKFLLHFVKESKQDESGMPNNRFLAERTGGTYSTLKVQPAELEDSGVYFCASSQNYRETQYFGPGTRLLVL.